This T cell receptor (beta chain) was recovered during a study of OX40 agonist ivuxolimab in advanced cancers. Study-level points and caveats: The work left the antigen specificity of expanded peripheral T cells undetermined. Part of the nonresponder group also had normalized T-cell clonal expansion that was low.

Profiling relied on immunoSEQ multiplex PCR, and the TCRdb table lists in-frame clones only, not all of them. The sample shows tens of thousands of clones, under 95% of them seen only once. For this clone: Its antigen remains unknown.

The V gene lost 6 bases and the J gene lost 2 bases, with 3 bases spanning the gap. Germline V gene sequence: CDR1 SNHLY, CDR2 FYNNEI. CDR3 length equals 11 residues. The input for sequencing was CD4+ or CD8+ T cells sorted from blood, taken in a trial of the OX40 agonist ivuxolimab. The rearrangement links TRBV2 to TRBJ2-3; D gene uncertain. This TCR came from an adult with an advanced solid tumor such as melanoma, head and neck, liver or kidney cancer. The CDR3 bases are TGTGCCAGCAGCGTCACAGATACGCAGTATTTT. Its translation: CASSVTDTQYF.